The sample holds one count of the clone carrying this T cell receptor (beta chain). Amplification used 60 Vbeta primers and 13 Jbeta primers. The protocol was immunoSEQ multiplex PCR, while the TCRdb copy is restricted to in-frame clones and leaves out a portion. Among fewer than 110,000 clones, 75% were seen once, and the ten largest hold 8% to 13%. These data belong to a study of cytomegalovirus exposure and HLA in healthy donors. Germline assignment: CDR1 MNHEY and CDR2 SVGAGI. Trimming took 6 bases from V and 0 from J, leaving 9 bases between them. There are 14 residues in the CDR3. This TCR derives from a man aged 50-60 years in good health and CMV-seronegative. The chain is built from TRBV6-5 and TRBJ1-5, with D hard to call. Source material: PBMCs. CDR3 in DNA: TGTGCCAGCAGCCGCAGCGATAGCAATCAGCCCCAGCATTTT. Its translation: CASSRSDSNQPQHF.